One sample yielded the 29 T cell receptor beta chains listed below, sequenced in a study of CD8 T cells in Susac syndrome. cDNA came from around 0.5 to 1 ug RNA primed by random hexamers. TCRdb re-derived calls from the immunoSEQ multiplex PCR reads in MiXCR, one entry per CDR3 protein. The sample lists fewer than 200,000 distinct CDR3 sequences, under 95% occurring once. The sequenced sample was CD4+ T cells from PBMCs. These receptors were taken from a human donor with Susac syndrome.

CDR3 amino acids: CASSFGGRGNEKLFF. The DNA of the CDR3 is TGTGCCAGCAGTTTCGGAGGGAGGGGTAATGAAAAACTGTTTTTT. The chain links TRBV12-3 or TRBV12-4 to TRBJ1-4; possibly TRBD1 for D (5 bases). The CDR3 is 15 residues long. V dropped 3 bases and J dropped 4 bases, with 12 bases sitting between them.

The gene calls are TRBV5-1 and TRBJ2-5; unclear D gene. Germline CDR1 SGHRS, CDR2 YFSETQ. The CDR3 is made up of 16 amino acids. Trimming stripped 0 bases from V and 1 base from J, with 13 bases between. CDR3 in amino acids: CASSLGAQSFQETQYF. The CDR3 bases are TGCGCCAGCAGCTTGGGGGCCCAATCTTTCCAAGAGACCCAGTACTTC.

The chain recombines TRBV24-1 with TRBJ2-3; D remains unclear. V was pared by 6 bases and J by 3 bases, with 15 bases between. CDR1 KGHDR and CDR2 SFDVKD come from the germline V gene. The CDR3 covers 15 residues. The CDR3 sequence is CATSPSRAVTDTQYF. The CDR3 DNA follows: TGTGCCACCAGTCCATCACGGGCGGTTACAGATACGCAGTATTTT.

V gene TRBV7-2 combines with J gene TRBJ1-6; weak D call: TRBD1 (6 bases). This CDR3 has 15 residues. V lost 1 base and J 4 bases, leaving 8 bases between the germline ends. From germline, CDR1 is SGHTA and CDR2 FQGNSA. The CDR3 spells CASSLGQGYNSPLHF. The CDR3 coding sequence is TGTGCCAGCAGCTTAGGGCAGGGGTATAATTCACCCCTCCACTTT.

V gene TRBV19 combines with J gene TRBJ2-7, with D perhaps TRBD2 (5 bases). This CDR3 region has 14 residues. Germline V gives CDR1 LNHDA, CDR2 SQIVND (reference sequence). The germline V and J ends were trimmed by 0 bases and 6 bases, with 12 bases remaining between them. CDR3 bases: TGTGCCAGTAGTATAGAACCGGGAATCGGCGAGCAGTACTTC. It translates to CASSIEPGIGEQYF.

The V and J genes are TRBV10-3 and TRBJ1-1, with D uncertain. The V and J ends lost 3 bases and 5 bases respectively, with 13 bases between them. The CDR3 has 14 residues. CDR1 and CDR2 (germline): ENHRY, SYGVKD. CDR3: CAISDPVWETEAFF. The CDR3 DNA reads as TGTGCCATCAGTGACCCCGTGTGGGAGACTGAAGCTTTCTTT.

The chain couples TRBV3-1 to TRBJ2-5; D gene ambiguous. In germline, CDR1 is LGHDT, CDR2 YNNKEL (reference sequence). This CDR3 has 14 residues. Trimming left V 4 bases short and J 10 bases short, with 19 bases between. The CDR3 loop reads CASSPKDRLRSQYF. In DNA, the CDR3 is TGTGCCAGCAGCCCAAAGGACCGTCTACGGAGCCAGTACTTC.

The J gene is TRBJ2-1, the V gene TRBV6-5; tentatively, D is TRBD1 (5 bases). Germline V lookup: CDR1 MNHEY, CDR2 SVGAGI. This CDR3 has 13 amino acids. The V end lost 2 bases, the J end lost 9 bases, and 11 bases lay between the germline ends. The CDR3: CASSYIKGSEQFF. CDR3 bases: TGTGCCAGCAGTTACATTAAGGGGTCTGAGCAGTTCTTC.

This chain uses TRBV4-2 with TRBJ2-7; either TRBD1 or TRBD2 may supply D (6 bases each). V dropped 7 bases and J dropped 0 bases, with 16 bases sitting between them. The CDR3 covers 15 residues. Germline V gene data show CDR1 as LGHNA and CDR2 as YNFKEQ. The CDR3 coding sequence is TGTGCCAGCACGCTCAGAGGGGGGAGCTCCTACGAGCAGTACTTC. Residues: CASTLRGGSSYEQYF.

The rearrangement joins TRBV7-9 to TRBJ2-1; TRBD1 aligns across 7 bases. The ends lost 0 bases at V and 5 bases at J; junction bases unmatched: 7. Germline CDR1 SEHNR, CDR2 FQNEAQ (reference sequence). The CDR3 has 16 amino acids. In DNA form, the CDR3 reads TGTGCCAGCAGCTTAGCGTTGGGACAGATACACAATGAGCAGTTCTTC. Residues: CASSLALGQIHNEQFF. The whole variable domain, filled in from reference TRBV7-9 and TRBJ2-1, reads DTGVSQNPRHKITKRGQNVTFRCDPISEHNRLYWYRQTLGQGPEFLTYFQNEAQLEKSRLLSDRFSAERPKGSFSTLEIQRTEQGDSAMYLCASSLALGQIHNEQFFGPGTRLTVL.

The CDR3 region is CASRIGYEQYF. As DNA, the CDR3 is TGTGCCAGCAGGATCGGCTACGAGCAGTACTTC. V is TRBV11-2 and J is TRBJ2-7, with D unclear. The CDR3 is 11 amino acids. V lost 6 bases to trimming and J lost 3 bases, with 6 bases between them. Germline V gene sequence: CDR1 SGHAT, CDR2 FQNNGV.

This sequence joins TRBV3-1 and TRBJ2-5; D might be TRBD1 (5 bases). The CDR3 has 16 residues. From germline, CDR1 is LGHDT and CDR2 YNNKEL (reference sequence). V was cut by 1 base and J by 3 bases, with 15 bases left in between. The CDR3 DNA follows: TGTGCCAGCAGCCAAGGCTGGGGCTTGACCGAAGAGACCCAGTACTTC. Amino acid sequence: CASSQGWGLTEETQYF.

The V call is TRBV20-1, the J call TRBJ1-4, with 7 nucleotides matching TRBD1. V shed 5 bases, J shed 5 bases, and the junction held 5 bases outside the gene matches. The CDR3 runs to 13 residues. Germline lookup yields CDR1 DFQATT and CDR2 SNEGSKA (reference sequence). CDR3 in DNA: TGCAGTGCTTGGGGACAGCGAAATGAAAAACTGTTTTTT. This gives the protein CSAWGQRNEKLFF.

This chain joins TRBV5-6 and TRBJ2-7; TRBD1 matches at 9 bases. There are 14 residues in the CDR3. The junction had 7 bases not matched to a gene; V was cut back by 5 bases and J by 4 bases. CDR1 SGHDT and CDR2 YYEEEE come from the germline V gene. CDR3 nucleotides: TGTGCCAGCAGATTAACGGGACAGGGATACGAGCAGTACTTC. Encoded protein: CASRLTGQGYEQYF.

The V and J genes are TRBV20-1 and TRBJ2-5; 9 bases map to TRBD2. The CDR3 length is 15 residues. Germline values: CDR1 DFQATT, CDR2 SNEGSKA (reference sequence). V was pared by 1 base and J by 4 bases, with 7 bases of the junction left unmatched. The CDR3 reads CSARARAGGRETQYF. CDR3 sequence (DNA): TGCAGTGCTAGAGCCCGAGCGGGGGGCCGAGAGACCCAGTACTTC.

J is TRBJ2-5 and V is TRBV7-2, with D unresolved. V was trimmed by 1 base and J by 4 bases, leaving 13 bases between them. The CDR3 contains 15 residues. Germline V CDR1 and CDR2: SGHTA, FQGNSA. Here the CDR3 DNA reads TGTGCCAGCAGCTTAGAAGGCCGGCTGGGAGAGACCCAGTACTTC. Translated, it gives CASSLEGRLGETQYF. Looking up the rest from reference TRBV7-2 and TRBJ2-5 gives the full variable domain: GAGVSQSPSNKVTEKGKDVELRCDPISGHTALYWYRQSLGQGLEFLIYFQGNSAPDKSGLPSDRFSAERTGGSVSTLTIQRTQQEDSAVYLCASSLEGRLGETQYFGPGTRLLVL.

V gene TRBV9 combines with J gene TRBJ2-7; perhaps TRBD1 as D (6 bases). Per the germline V gene, CDR1 is SGDLS and CDR2 is YYNGEE. The ends were cut back, 4 bases at V and 6 bases at J, with 17 bases in the middle. This CDR3 is 14 amino acids long. The CDR3 DNA reads as TGTGCCAGCAGCCTTGGACAGCTAGTTGGCGAGCAGTACTTC. Translation gives CASSLGQLVGEQYF.

The V gene is TRBV23-1, the J gene TRBJ2-7, with TRBD2 as a possible D gene (5 bases). TRBV23-1 is reported as an ORF; its role is uncertain. V lost 7 bases and J lost 2, with 9 bases in between. The CDR3 length is 12 residues. Here the CDR3 DNA reads TGCGCCAGCAAAAGGAGGACCTACGAGCAGTACTTC. Residues: CASKRRTYEQYF.

The chain couples TRBV20-1 to TRBJ2-3, with D possibly being TRBD1 or TRBD2 (5 bases each). There are 13 residues in the CDR3. V gave up 8 bases and J gave up 1 base, with 13 bases separating them. In germline, CDR1 is DFQATT, CDR2 SNEGSKA (reference sequence). CDR3 in amino acids: CSLRGRGTDTQYF. Written as DNA, the CDR3 is TGCAGTCTTAGGGGACGAGGCACAGATACGCAGTATTTT.

Concerning this clonotype: A junction end diverges from the germline sequence, so it may reflect a read error. The rearrangement links TRBV11-1 to TRBJ2-5, with no clear D. CDR3 length: 9 amino acids. CDR1 and CDR2 (germline): SGHAT, FQDESV (reference sequence). The CDR3 protein is CASRFPSHF. CDR3 nucleotide sequence: TGTGCCAGCAGGTTTCCAAGCCACTTC.

The rearrangement uses TRBV20-1 and TRBJ1-4, with D unresolved. CDR1 is DFQATT and CDR2 is SNEGSKA in the germline V gene (reference sequence). CDR3 length equals 12 residues. V was clipped by 0 bases and J by 5 bases, with 4 bases between them. CDR3: CSAREKNEKLFF. In nucleotides, the CDR3 is TGCAGTGCTAGAGAGAAGAATGAAAAACTGTTTTTT.

J is TRBJ2-5 and V is TRBV7-2; unclear D gene. V lost 1 base and J lost 7, with 7 bases in between. The CDR3 has 12 amino acids. CDR1 SGHTA and CDR2 FQGNSA come from the germline V gene. The CDR3 nucleotides are TGTGCCAGCAGCTTAGGCCTCGGGACCCAGTACTTC. This encodes CASSLGLGTQYF.

The chain joins TRBV24-1 to TRBJ2-2; no reliable D call. The CDR3 has 11 residues. V was shortened by 9 bases and J by 7 bases, with 8 bases between the two germline ends. The germline V gene has CDR1 KGHDR and CDR2 SFDVKD. The CDR3 coding sequence is TGTGCCACCTATGGCTACGGGGAGCTGTTTTTT. Amino acids: CATYGYGELFF.

This clonotype was observed a few times. This sequence joins TRBV7-2 and TRBJ1-4; D unclear. CDR3 length equals 15 residues. V was clipped by 3 bases and J by 0 bases, with 8 bases between them. CDR1 is SGHTA, CDR2 FQGNSA, per germline. CDR3: CASSLGSTTNEKLFF. The CDR3 region has the DNA TGTGCCAGCAGCTTGGGCAGTACAACTAATGAAAAACTGTTTTTT.

This chain joins TRBV29-1 and TRBJ2-5; TRBD1 aligns across 10 bases. Per the germline V gene, CDR1 is SQVTM and CDR2 is ANQGSEA. After removal of 4 bases from V and 3 bases from J, the junction contained 8 bases not matched to a gene. CDR3 length equals 15 residues. CDR3 bases: TGCAGCGTTGGGAAGACAGGGGGCCGGGAAGAGACCCAGTACTTC. Translated: CSVGKTGGREETQYF.

The chain combines TRBV3-1 with TRBJ1-4; weak D call: TRBD1 (5 bases). The V end lost 8 bases, the J end lost 7 bases, and 14 bases lay between the germline ends. Looked up from germline, CDR1 is LGHDT and CDR2 is YNNKEL (reference sequence). The CDR3 contains 13 residues. The CDR3 bases are TGTGCCAGCGAAGGGGACGGGTTTGAAAAACTGTTTTTT. Protein sequence: CASEGDGFEKLFF.

CDR3 coding DNA: TGTGCCAGCAGTGAATGGACTAATGAAAAACTGTTTTTT. This translates into CASSEWTNEKLFF. The V call is TRBV2, the J call TRBJ1-4; D unresolved. The CDR3 extends over 13 amino acids. The germline CDR1 and CDR2 sequences are SNHLY and FYNNEI. V was trimmed by 2 bases and J by 2 bases, leaving 3 bases between them.

CDR3 DNA sequence: TGTGCCAGCAGCCCTCAGGGCACTGAAGCTTTCTTT. This translates into CASSPQGTEAFF. This sequence joins TRBV3-1 and TRBJ1-1; D perhaps matches TRBD1 (5 bases). The germline V gene has CDR1 LGHDT and CDR2 YNNKEL (reference sequence). With 4 bases removed from V and 4 bases from J, the gap between germline ends came to 7 bases. This CDR3 spans 12 amino acids.

A few counts support this clonotype. The J gene is TRBJ2-3, the V gene TRBV5-4; TRBD1 or TRBD2 may be the D gene (6 bases each). Germline V gene sequence: CDR1 SGHNT, CDR2 YYREEE (reference sequence). Trimming took 1 base from V and 1 from J, leaving 10 bases between them. This CDR3 contains 15 residues. The CDR3 sequence is CASSLRGPGTDTQYF. As DNA, the CDR3 is TGTGCCAGCAGCTTGCGGGGGCCTGGCACAGATACGCAGTATTTT.